The entry that follows covers one TCR beta chain sequence. This clone has just one count. This clone's antigen is unknown. No base-level quality is on record; no much larger clone is a single base apart. These data are taken from a study of OX40 agonist ivuxolimab in advanced cancers. Concerning the study at large: Ivuxolimab, which targeted the costimulatory receptor OX40 (CD134), was an agonistic, fully human IgG2 monoclonal antibody. The dose-escalation cohort was approximately 83% male with a mean age of roughly 60 years, ranging from about 23 to 85. Peripheral TCRbeta sequencing was intended to test whether TCR sequence diversity was altered and clonal T-cell expansion was caused by ivuxolimab. Partial responses were achieved by three dose-escalation patients, of whom one had hepatocellular carcinoma and two had cutaneous melanoma. Patients were allowed to have had prior anti-PD-1, anti-PD-L1 or anti-CTLA-4 therapy, and around 40% of the dose-escalation patients had previously received checkpoint inhibitors. Intravenous ivuxolimab was administered to patients every 2 weeks at six dose levels: 0.01, 0.1, 0.3, 1.5, 3 and 10 mg/kg. The monotherapy dose-escalation portion (N of about 47 patients) of the phase I ivuxolimab trial is reported in the paper. Of the roughly 51 patients in dose escalation, about 20 had hepatocellular carcinoma, around 15 had melanoma, 9 had renal cell carcinoma and 9 had head and neck cancer.

Patients with autoimmune disease history or receiving systemic immunosuppression were excluded from the trial. Peripheral blood for TCR sequencing was collected from all dose cohorts at baseline, on cycle 4 day 1, and on cycle 7 day 1. Samples were obtained from an open-label, multicenter, first-in-human phase I dose-escalation trial of ivuxolimab. Adults with locally advanced or metastatic melanoma, renal cell carcinoma, hepatocellular carcinoma or head and neck squamous cell carcinoma were enrolled in the trial. Before TCR sequencing, CD4+ and CD8+ T cells were separately sorted from peripheral blood. For sequencing of the TCRbeta CDR3 region, genomic DNA was extracted from the sorted cells. The immunoSEQ Assay was used to sequence the TCRbeta CDR3 regions. TCRdb's version of the immuneACCESS table is confined to in-frame rearrangements and falls short of the full clone set. An unresolved V gene accounts for under half of the shortfall where checked; the remainder is of unknown origin. Across this sample there are fewer than 75,000 clones, with over 80% seen only once. Jointly, the top ten make up more than 3.5% of the sample.

Broad study findings and their caveats: The antigen specificity of the peripheral T cells that underwent clonal expansion was not determined. Low levels of normalized T-cell clonal expansion were also seen in some patients who did not respond. In partial responders in the 0.1-3.0 mg/kg groups, normalized peripheral clonal expansion was found to be among the lowest, especially among CD8+ T cells. After ivuxolimab, expanded clones were on average more numerous among CD8+ T cells than among CD4+ T cells. At doses of 0.1 to 3.0 mg/kg, clonal expansion of both CD4+ and CD8+ T cells in blood was seen between baseline and week 6.

The TCR was taken from an adult with an advanced solid tumor such as melanoma, head and neck, liver or kidney cancer. The material sequenced was CD4+ or CD8+ T cells sorted from blood, taken in a trial of the OX40 agonist ivuxolimab.

The CDR3 protein: CASSRELGNTIYF. The bases are TGTGCCAGCAGCCGTGAATTGGGAAACACCATATATTTT. The V and J genes are TRBV6-5 and TRBJ1-3; the D gene cannot be resolved reliably. V loses 6 bases of germline sequence and J loses 4 bases, and the interval between the two ends is 10 bases. The CDR3 numbers 13 residues from cysteine through phenylalanine. Of the read, only the CDR3 DNA is kept; its 39 bases are in frame from base 1. CDR1 MNHEY and CDR2 SVGAGI were looked up in the germline V gene.